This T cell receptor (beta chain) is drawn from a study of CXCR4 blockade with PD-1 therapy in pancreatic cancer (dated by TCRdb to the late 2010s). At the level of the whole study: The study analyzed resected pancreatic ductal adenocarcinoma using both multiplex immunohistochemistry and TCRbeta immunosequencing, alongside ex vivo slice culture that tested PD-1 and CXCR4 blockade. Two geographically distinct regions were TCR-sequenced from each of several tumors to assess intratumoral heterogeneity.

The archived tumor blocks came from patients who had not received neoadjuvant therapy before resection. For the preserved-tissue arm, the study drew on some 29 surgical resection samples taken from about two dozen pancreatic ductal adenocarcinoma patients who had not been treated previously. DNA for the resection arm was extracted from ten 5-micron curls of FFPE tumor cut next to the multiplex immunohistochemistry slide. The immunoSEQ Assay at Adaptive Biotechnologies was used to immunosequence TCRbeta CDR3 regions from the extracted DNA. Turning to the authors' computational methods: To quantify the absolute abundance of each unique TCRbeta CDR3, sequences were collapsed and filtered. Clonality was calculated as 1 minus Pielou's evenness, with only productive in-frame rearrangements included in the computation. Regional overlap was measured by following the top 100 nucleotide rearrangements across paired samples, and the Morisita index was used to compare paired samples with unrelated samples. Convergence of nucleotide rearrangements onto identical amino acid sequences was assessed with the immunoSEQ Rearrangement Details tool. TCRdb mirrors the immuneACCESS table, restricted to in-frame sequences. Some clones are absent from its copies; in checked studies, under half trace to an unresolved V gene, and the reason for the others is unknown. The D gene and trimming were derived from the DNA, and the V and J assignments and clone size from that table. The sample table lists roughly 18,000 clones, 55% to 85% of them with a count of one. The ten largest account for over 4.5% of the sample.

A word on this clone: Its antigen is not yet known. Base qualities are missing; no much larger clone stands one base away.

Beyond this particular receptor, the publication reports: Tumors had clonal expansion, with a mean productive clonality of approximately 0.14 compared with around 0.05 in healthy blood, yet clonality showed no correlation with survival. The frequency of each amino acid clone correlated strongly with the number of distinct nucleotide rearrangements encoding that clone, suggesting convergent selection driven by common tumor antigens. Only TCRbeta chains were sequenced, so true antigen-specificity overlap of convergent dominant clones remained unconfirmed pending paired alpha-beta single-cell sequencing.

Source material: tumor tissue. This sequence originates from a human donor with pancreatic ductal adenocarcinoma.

The CDR3 here reads CATSPRTAHQPQHF. The sequenced DNA: TGTGCCACCAGCCCACGGACAGCTCATCAGCCCCAGCATTTT. The chain links TRBV15 with TRBJ1-5; possibly the D gene is TRBD1, per 6 matching bases. CDR1 LNHNV and CDR2 YYDKDF were looked up in the germline V gene (reference sequence). The CDR3 runs 14 residues from the cysteine to the phenylalanine. Only the CDR3 part of the read is kept: 42 bases, read in frame from the first base. Between the V and J ends, shortened by 5 bases and 5 bases respectively, the junction contains 13 bases.